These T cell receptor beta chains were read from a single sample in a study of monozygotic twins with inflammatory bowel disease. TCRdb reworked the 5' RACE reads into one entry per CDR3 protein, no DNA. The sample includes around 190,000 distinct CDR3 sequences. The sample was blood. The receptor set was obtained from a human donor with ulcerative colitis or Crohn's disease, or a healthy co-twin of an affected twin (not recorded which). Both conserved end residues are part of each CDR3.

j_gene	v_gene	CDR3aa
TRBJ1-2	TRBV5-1	CASSLDSLLGYYGYTF
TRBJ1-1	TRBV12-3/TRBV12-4	CASSLWGNSEAFF
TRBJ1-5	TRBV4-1	CASSQSSFANQPQHF
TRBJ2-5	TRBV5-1	CASSLGTPRETQYF
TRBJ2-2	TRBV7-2	CASSLKGGGTGELFF
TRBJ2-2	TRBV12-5	CASGLHRGRTGDLFF
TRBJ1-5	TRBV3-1	CASSQGTGGFFSNQPQHF
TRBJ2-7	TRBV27	CASRRQDRAYEQYF
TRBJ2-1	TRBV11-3	CASSLEQGGASEQFF
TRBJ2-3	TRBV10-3	CATTSLSTDTQYF
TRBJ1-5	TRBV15	CATSRDNNQPQHF
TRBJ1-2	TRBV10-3	CAVTGAEDYGYTF
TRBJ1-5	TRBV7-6	CASSLALGGWNQPQHF
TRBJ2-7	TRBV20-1	CSARNRSWYEGNEQYF
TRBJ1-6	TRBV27	CASRSYNSPLHF
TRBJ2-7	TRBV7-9	CASSATETYEQYF
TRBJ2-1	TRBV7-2	CASSLSVDGSREQFF
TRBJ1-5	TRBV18	CASSRYQTGGNQPQHF
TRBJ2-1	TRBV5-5	CASRPLLVNEQFF
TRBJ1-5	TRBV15	CATSTDRVQPQHF
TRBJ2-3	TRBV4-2	CASSQYSAGTDTQYF
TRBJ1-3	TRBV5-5	CASSLEFRRRFLGNTIYF
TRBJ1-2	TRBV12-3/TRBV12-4	CASTSPGSGRYGYTF
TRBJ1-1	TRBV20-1	CSARRSGGTEAFF
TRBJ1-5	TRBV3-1	CASSQGSGASNQPQHF
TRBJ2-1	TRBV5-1	CASSPGTGTNEQFF
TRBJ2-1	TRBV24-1	CATSEGDPSYNEQFF
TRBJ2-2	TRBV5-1	CASSWGGGNTGELFF
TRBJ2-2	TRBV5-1	CASSLVLPSTGELFF
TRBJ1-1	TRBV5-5	CASSLLGAEAFF
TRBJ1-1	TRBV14	CASSHSGQGFTEAFF
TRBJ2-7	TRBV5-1	CASSSPRDRASYEQYF
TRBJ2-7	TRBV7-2	CASSLGGTGGNEQYF
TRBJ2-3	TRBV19	CATGIGTDTDTQYF
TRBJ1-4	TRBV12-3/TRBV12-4	CASSPTGGYNEKLFF
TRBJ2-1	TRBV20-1	CSASGGGSYNEQFF
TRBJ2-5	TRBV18	CASSSLSRDPAMTQYF
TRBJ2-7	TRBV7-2	CASSFGGGVQYF
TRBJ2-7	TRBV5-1	CASSHTWGREQYF
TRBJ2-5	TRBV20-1	CSARDAVGLETQYF
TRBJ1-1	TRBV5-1	CASSPVQGLATEAFF
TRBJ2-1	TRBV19	CASSMRQVRINEQFF
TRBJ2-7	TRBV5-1	CASSLLGRRHRWPTLYEQYF
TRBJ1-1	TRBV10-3	CAISRSGAEAFF
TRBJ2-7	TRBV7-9	CASSTQIPYEQYF
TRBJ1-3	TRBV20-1	CSARRTDGNTIYF
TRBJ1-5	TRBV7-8	CASSLRQANQPQHF
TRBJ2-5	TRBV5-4	CASSRASLEETQYF
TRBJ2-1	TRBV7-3	CASSFEDSSYNEQFF
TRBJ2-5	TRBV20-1	CSARWLAGGQTQYF
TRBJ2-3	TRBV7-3	CASSVGVTDTQYF
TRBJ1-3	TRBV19	CASSIDSDNSGNTIYF
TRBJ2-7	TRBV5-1	CASSFEPSYEQYF
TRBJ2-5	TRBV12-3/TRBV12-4	CASRGTVQETQYF
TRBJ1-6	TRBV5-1	CASSLRPLGDRGVSPLHF
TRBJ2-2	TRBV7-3	CASSGSSGGTGELFF